The 5 T cell receptor beta chains presented below share a single source sample, sequenced in a study of blood T cell repertoires in COVID-19. Method: immunoSEQ multiplex PCR; TCRdb's copy keeps in-frame clones and lacks some. The table includes 220,000 or so clones, 86% detected once. The source material was peripheral blood. These receptors came from a woman aged 45-65 years with COVID-19, enrolled during active disease.

The chain links TRBV7-9 to TRBJ2-3, with TRBD1 matching over 7 bases. This CDR3 comprises 15 residues. The trim removed 5 bases at V and 5 bases at J, leaving 10 bases unmatched. Germline CDR1 is SEHNR and CDR2 is FQNEAQ (reference sequence). This chain's CDR3 is CASSPNDRAGDTQYF. The CDR3, as DNA: TGTGCCAGCAGCCCGAACGACAGGGCAGGAGATACGCAGTATTTT.

The chain carries TRBV19 and TRBJ2-2; TRBD2 matches 12 bases. The CDR3 runs to 16 residues. From germline, CDR1 is LNHDA and CDR2 SQIVND (reference sequence). After removal of 5 bases from V and 6 bases from J, the junction contained 7 bases not matched to a gene. The CDR3 DNA is TGTGCCAGTAGTCCCTACACTAGCGGGGGGTCCGGGGAGCTGTTTTTT. It codes for CASSPYTSGGSGELFF.

The V and J genes are TRBV19 and TRBJ2-7; TRBD2 aligns across 7 bases. V was pared by 6 bases and J by 5 bases, with 1 base of the junction left unmatched. Germline V gives CDR1 LNHDA, CDR2 SQIVND (reference sequence). The CDR3 is made up of 11 amino acids. The CDR3 coding sequence is TGTGCCAGTAGGCGGGGGAACGAGCAGTACTTC. This encodes CASRRGNEQYF. The whole variable domain, filled in from reference TRBV19 and TRBJ2-7, reads DGGITQSPKYLFRKEGQNVTLSCEQNLNHDAMYWYRQDPGQGLRLIYYSQIVNDFQKGDIAEGYSVSREKKESFPLTVTSAQKNPTAFYLCASRRGNEQYFGPGTRLTVT.

The rearrangement uses TRBV7-9 and TRBJ1-4; D is uncertain. Trimming removed 5 bases at V and 5 bases at J, with 15 bases between. The CDR3 is 15 residues long. Germline assignment: CDR1 SEHNR and CDR2 FQNEAQ (reference sequence). The CDR3 region has the DNA TGTGCCAGCAGCCGACCGGGTCGTCCAAATGAAAAACTGTTTTTT. Translated: CASSRPGRPNEKLFF.

This clone was counted a few times. V gene TRBV5-6 combines with J gene TRBJ2-7; 9 nucleotides match TRBD1. Trimming at V came to 3 bases and at J to 4 bases, leaving 8 bases not matched to a gene. This CDR3 comprises 15 residues. Germline CDR1 is SGHDT and CDR2 is YYEEEE. DNA for the CDR3: TGTGCCAGCAGCTCGTATGGACAGGGGAGTTACGAGCAGTACGTC. It specifies CASSSYGQGSYEQYV.